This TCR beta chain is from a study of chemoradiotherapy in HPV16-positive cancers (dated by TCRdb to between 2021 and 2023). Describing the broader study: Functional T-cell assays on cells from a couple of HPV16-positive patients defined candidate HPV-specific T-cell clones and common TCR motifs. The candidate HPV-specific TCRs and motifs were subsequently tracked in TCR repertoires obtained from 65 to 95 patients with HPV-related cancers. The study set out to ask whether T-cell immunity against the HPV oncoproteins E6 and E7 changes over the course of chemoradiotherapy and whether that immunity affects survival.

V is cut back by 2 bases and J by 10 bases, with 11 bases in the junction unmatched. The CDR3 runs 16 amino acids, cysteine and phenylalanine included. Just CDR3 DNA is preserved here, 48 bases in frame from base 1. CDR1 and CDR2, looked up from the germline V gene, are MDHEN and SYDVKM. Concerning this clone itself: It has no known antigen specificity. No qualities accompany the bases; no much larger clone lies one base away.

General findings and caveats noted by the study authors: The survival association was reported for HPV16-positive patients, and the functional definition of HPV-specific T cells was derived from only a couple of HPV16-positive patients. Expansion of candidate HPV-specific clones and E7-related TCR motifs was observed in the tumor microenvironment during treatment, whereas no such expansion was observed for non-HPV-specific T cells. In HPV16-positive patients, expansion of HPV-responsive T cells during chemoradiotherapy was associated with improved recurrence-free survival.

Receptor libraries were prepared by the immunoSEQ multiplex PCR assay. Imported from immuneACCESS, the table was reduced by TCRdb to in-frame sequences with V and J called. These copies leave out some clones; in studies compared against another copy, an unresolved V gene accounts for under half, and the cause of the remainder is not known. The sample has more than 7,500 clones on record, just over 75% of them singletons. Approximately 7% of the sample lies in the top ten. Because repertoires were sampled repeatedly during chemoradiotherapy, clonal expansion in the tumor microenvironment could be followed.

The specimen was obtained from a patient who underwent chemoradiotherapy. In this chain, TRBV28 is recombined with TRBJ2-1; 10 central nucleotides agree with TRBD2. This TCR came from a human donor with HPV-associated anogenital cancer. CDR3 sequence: CASSLMASGSLFEQFF. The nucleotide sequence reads TGTGCCAGCAGTTTAATGGCTAGCGGGAGCCTTTTCGAGCAGTTCTTC.